This TCR beta chain originates from a study of cytomegalovirus exposure and HLA in healthy donors. Across the whole study: Approximately 200 million T cells yielded under 130 million unique TCR beta sequences in earlier analysis. An early release of data contained roughly 90 million unique TCRs, which came from HLA-typed donors.

Broader study findings: It has been reported that TCR beta sequences accurately predicted the HLA-A and HLA-B alleles of most subjects.

This CDR3 spans 13 amino acids. V was shortened by 4 bases and J by 6 bases, with 12 bases between the two germline ends. Germline CDR1 and CDR2: MNHEY and SVGAGI. This clone came up once. What it binds is not known. 60 Vbeta and 13 Jbeta primers were used in PCR. The data were produced by immunoSEQ multiplex PCR, yet TCRdb's version contains in-frame clones alone and is incomplete. The table records 55,000 or so clones, 80% to 85% of them present only once. The specimen was PBMCs. The origin of this receptor is a man in his thirties or forties in good health and CMV-seronegative. The J gene is TRBJ1-1, the V gene TRBV6-5, with D possibly matching TRBD1 (5 bases). This CDR3 reads CASSSQGWAEAFF. As DNA, the CDR3 is TGTGCCAGCAGTTCCCAGGGCTGGGCTGAAGCTTTCTTT.